In this sample, the clone carrying this T cell receptor beta chain turned up a few times. TCRdb re-analysed the 5' RACE reads in MiXCR, keeping a single row per CDR3 protein. The table has 45,000 to 70,000 distinct CDR3 sequences, 28% seen once. The memory fraction was CD4+CD45RO+CD25- cells. With 0 bases removed from V and 8 bases from J, the gap between germline ends came to 10 bases. The CDR3 totals 13 residues. Germline loops: CDR1 MGHRA, CDR2 YSYEKL. The specimen sequenced was tumor-infiltrating memory CD4+ T cells sorted from the breast tumor. Noted subset: memory CD4+ T cells, CD4+CD45RO+CD25-. This sequence originates from a female donor with breast cancer. The V and J genes are TRBV4-1 and TRBJ1-2; D not certain. The DNA of the CDR3 is TGCGCCAGCAGCCAAGATCTCGGGCGCGGCTACACCTTC. It yields the protein CASSQDLGRGYTF.